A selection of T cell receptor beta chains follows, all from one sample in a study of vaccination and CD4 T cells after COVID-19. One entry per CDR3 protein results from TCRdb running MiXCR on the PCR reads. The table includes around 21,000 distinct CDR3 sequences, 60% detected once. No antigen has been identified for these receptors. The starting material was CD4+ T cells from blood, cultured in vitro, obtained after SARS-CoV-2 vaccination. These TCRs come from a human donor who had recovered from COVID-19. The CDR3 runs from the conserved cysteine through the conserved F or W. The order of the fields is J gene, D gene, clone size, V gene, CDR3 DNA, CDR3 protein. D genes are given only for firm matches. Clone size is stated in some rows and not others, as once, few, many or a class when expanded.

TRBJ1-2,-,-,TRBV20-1,TGCAGTGCTAGAGATCAAACTAACTATGGCTACACCTTC,CSARDQTNYGYTF
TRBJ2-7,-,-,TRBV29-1,TGCAGCGTTGAGGATAGGATCGGGGGCTCCTACGAGCAGTACTTC,CSVEDRIGGSYEQYF
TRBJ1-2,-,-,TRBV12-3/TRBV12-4,TGTGCCAGCAGTTTCGGAGGGGATTTAGGAGGCTACACCTTC,CASSFGGDLGGYTF
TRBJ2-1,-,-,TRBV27,TGTGCCAGCAGGATTGCCAATGAGCAGTTCTTC,CASRIANEQFF
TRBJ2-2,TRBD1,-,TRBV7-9,TGTGCCAGCAGCGACAGGGGGAACGGGGAGCTGTTTTTT,CASSDRGNGELFF
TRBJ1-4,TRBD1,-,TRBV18,TGTGCCAGCTCCTTGGACAGGACTAATGAAAAACTGTTTTTT,CASSLDRTNEKLFF
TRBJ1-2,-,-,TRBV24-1,TGTGCCACCTCCTCTTCAAAAGGGAGGGAAGGCTACACCTTC,CATSSSKGREGYTF
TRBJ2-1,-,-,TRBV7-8,TGTGCCAGCAGCAGTAGGTCCAGGGTGAGCTCCTACAATGAGCAGTTCTTC,CASSSRSRVSSYNEQFF
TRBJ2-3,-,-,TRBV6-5,TGTGCCAGCAGTTCCTGGTCGGGGGTAGGTGCTGATACGCAGTATTTT,CASSSWSGVGADTQYF
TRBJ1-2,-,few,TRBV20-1,TGCAGTGCTAGAGATCTCCCAGGTGGGGGGCGCAAAGTAGGAGGCTACACCTTC,CSARDLPGGGRKVGGYTF
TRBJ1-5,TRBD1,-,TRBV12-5,TGTGCTAGTGGTCTAGACAGGGTCCAGCCCCAGCATTTT,CASGLDRVQPQHF
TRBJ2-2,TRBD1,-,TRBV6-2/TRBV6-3,TGTGCCAGCAGTTACTCTAGGGGGCCCGGGGAGCTGTTTTTT,CASSYSRGPGELFF
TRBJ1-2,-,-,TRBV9,TGTGCCAGCAGCGTAGGGGGAAACTCCCCCAGGGATGGCTACACCTTC,CASSVGGNSPRDGYTF
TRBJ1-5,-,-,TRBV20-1,TGCAGTGCTAGCCTCTCAGAACGGGTTGATCAGCCCCAGCATTTT,CSASLSERVDQPQHF